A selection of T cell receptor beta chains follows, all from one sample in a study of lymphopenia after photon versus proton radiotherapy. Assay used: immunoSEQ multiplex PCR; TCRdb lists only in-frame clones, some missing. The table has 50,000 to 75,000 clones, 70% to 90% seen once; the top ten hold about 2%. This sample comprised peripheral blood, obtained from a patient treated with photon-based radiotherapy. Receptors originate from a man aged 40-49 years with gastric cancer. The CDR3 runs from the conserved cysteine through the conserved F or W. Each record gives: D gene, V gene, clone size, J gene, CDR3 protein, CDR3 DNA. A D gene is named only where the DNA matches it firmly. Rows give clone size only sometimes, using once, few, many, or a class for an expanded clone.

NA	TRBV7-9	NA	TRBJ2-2	CASSPIGGSYTGELFF	TGTGCCAGCAGCCCCATTGGAGGGTCCTACACCGGGGAGCTGTTTTTT
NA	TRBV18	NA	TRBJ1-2	CASSPPGRSNYGYTF	TGTGCCAGCTCACCACCCGGGAGATCCAACTATGGCTACACCTTC
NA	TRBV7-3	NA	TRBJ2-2	CASSLRQNTGELFF	TGTGCCAGCAGCTTACGACAAAACACCGGGGAGCTGTTTTTT
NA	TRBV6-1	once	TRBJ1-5	CASSSTPHSNQPQHF	TGTGCCAGCAGTTCTACCCCCCATAGCAATCAGCCCCAGCATTTT
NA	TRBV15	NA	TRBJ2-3	CATSFRDLFSTDTQYF	TGTGCCACCAGCTTCCGGGACCTTTTTAGCACAGATACGCAGTATTTT
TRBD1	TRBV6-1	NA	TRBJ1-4	CASSSGTGHEKLFF	TGTGCCAGCAGCTCCGGGACAGGTCATGAAAAACTGTTTTTT
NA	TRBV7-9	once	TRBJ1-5	CASSLVGSQPQHF	TGTGCCAGCAGCTTAGTTGGGTCTCAGCCCCAGCATTTT
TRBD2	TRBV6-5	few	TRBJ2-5	CASSPSGTRRATQYF	TGTGCCAGCAGTCCCTCCGGGACTAGAAGAGCGACCCAGTACTTC
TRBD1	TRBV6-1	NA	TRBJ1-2	CASSFGQGGAYGYTF	TGTGCCAGCAGTTTTGGACAGGGAGGGGCCTATGGCTACACCTTC
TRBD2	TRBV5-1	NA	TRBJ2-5	CASSRRETSGGEQETQYF	TGCGCCAGCAGCCGCCGGGAAACTAGCGGGGGGGAACAAGAGACCCAGTACTTC
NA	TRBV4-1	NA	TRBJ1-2	CASSQDPGTISGYTF	TGCGCCAGCAGCCAGGACCCCGGGACAATATCTGGCTACACCTTC
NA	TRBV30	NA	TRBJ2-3	CAWSLGTPPTDTQYF	TGTGCCTGGAGTCTTGGAACCCCCCCCACAGATACGCAGTATTTT
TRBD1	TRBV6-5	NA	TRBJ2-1	CASTRQGLSYNEQFF	TGTGCCAGCACTCGACAGGGTCTCTCCTACAATGAGCAGTTCTTC
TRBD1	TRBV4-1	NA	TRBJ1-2	CASSQDGGDRGYGYTF	TGCGCCAGCAGCCAAGATGGAGGGGACAGGGGATATGGCTACACCTTC
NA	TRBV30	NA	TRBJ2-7	CAWSESSYEQYF	TGTGCCTGGAGTGAGTCCTCGTACGAGCAGTACTTC
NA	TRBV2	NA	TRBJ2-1	CASSEIGLASYNEQFF	TGTGCCAGCAGTGAAATAGGACTCGCCTCCTACAATGAGCAGTTCTTC
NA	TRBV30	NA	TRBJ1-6	CAWSGSSYNSPLHF	TGTGCCTGGAGTGGTAGCTCCTATAATTCACCCCTCCACTTT
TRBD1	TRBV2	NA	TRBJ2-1	CASKDDRGDEQFF	TGTGCCAGCAAGGATGACAGGGGGGATGAGCAGTTCTTC
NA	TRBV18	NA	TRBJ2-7	CASSPPGYDEQYF	TGTGCCAGCTCACCACCGGGGTACGACGAGCAGTACTTC
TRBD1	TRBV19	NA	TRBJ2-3	CASSSRTGPDTQYF	TGTGCCAGTAGTTCTCGGACAGGGCCAGATACGCAGTATTTT
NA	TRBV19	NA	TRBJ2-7	CASSIQGFSYEQYF	TGTGCCAGTAGTATTCAGGGTTTCTCCTACGAGCAGTACTTC
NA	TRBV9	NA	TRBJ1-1	CASSVGPSLGTEAFF	TGTGCCAGCAGCGTAGGCCCCAGTTTAGGCACTGAAGCTTTCTTT
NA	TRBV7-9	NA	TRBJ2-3	CASSITGTPPDTQYF	TGTGCCAGCAGCATCACCGGGACGCCCCCCGATACGCAGTATTTT
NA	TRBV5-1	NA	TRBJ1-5	CASSLDGQPNQPQHF	TGCGCCAGCAGCTTGGATGGACAGCCCAATCAGCCCCAGCATTTT
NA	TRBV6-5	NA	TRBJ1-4	CASSPDLRVGEKLFF	TGTGCCAGCAGTCCCGACTTGCGGGTGGGGGAAAAACTGTTTTTT
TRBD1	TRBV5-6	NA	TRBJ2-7	CASSWGQGTREQYF	TGTGCCAGCAGCTGGGGACAGGGGACTCGCGAGCAGTACTTC